Following are 13 T cell receptor beta chains from one sample sequenced in a study of blood T cell repertoires in COVID-19. Profiled with immunoSEQ multiplex PCR; TCRdb holds only in-frame clones, not every one. The sample has around 130,000 clones, around 78% seen once. Sequenced material: peripheral blood. Receptors originate from a human donor in a cohort sampled during active COVID-19.

This rearrangement joins TRBV3-1 (or the pseudogene TRBV3-2) to TRBJ1-2; TRBD1 matches at 8 bases. CDR1 LGHDT and CDR2 YNNKEL come from the germline V gene (reference sequence). With 4 bases clipped from V and 3 bases from J, the junction kept 4 bases outside the gene matches. CDR3 length: 14 residues. The chain's CDR3 is CASSPGQGDYGYTF. CDR3 nucleotide sequence: TGTGCCAGCAGCCCCGGACAGGGAGACTATGGCTACACCTTC.

This clone has just one count. The chain employs TRBV21-1 and TRBJ1-5; the D call TRBD1 from the table was never checked on the DNA. TRBV21-1 is a documented pseudogene. The CDR3 contains 15 residues. The CDR3: CASTTNTGSNQPQHF. CDR3 coding DNA: TGTGCCAGCACCACGAACACAGGGAGCAATCAGCCCCAGCATTTT.

The chain combines TRBV25-1 with TRBJ2-7; a weak D match, TRBD2 (6 bases). Germline CDR1 reads MGHDK; CDR2 reads SYGVNS. V was shortened by 4 bases and J by 4 bases, with 14 bases between the two germline ends. This CDR3 is built from 14 residues. The CDR3 DNA reads TGTGCCAGCAGTGTACTTACGGGGGAATACGAGCAGTACTTC. Protein: CASSVLTGEYEQYF.

V is TRBV27 and J is TRBJ1-2; 7 positions match TRBD1. The germline gives CDR1 MNHEY, CDR2 SMNVEV (reference sequence). There are 16 residues in the CDR3. V shed 6 bases, J shed 8 bases, and the junction held 18 bases outside the gene matches. CDR3 DNA sequence: TGTGCCAGCAGGCGAACAGGGGAATCACCCCTGGGCGGCTACACCTTC. Protein sequence: CASRRTGESPLGGYTF.

This chain joins TRBV9 and TRBJ2-7; 7 nucleotides agree with TRBD1. The CDR3 sequence is 13 residues long. After removal of 3 bases from V and 2 bases from J, the junction contained 2 bases not matched to a gene. Looked up from germline, CDR1 is SGDLS and CDR2 is YYNGEE. The CDR3 sequence: CASSAGGAYEQYF. Written as DNA, the CDR3 is TGTGCCAGCAGCGCAGGGGGTGCCTACGAGCAGTACTTC.

This clone appeared a single time. This chain links TRBV7-2 with TRBJ1-1, with 8 positions matching TRBD1. The ends lost 5 bases at V and 1 base at J; junction bases unmatched: 6. CDR1 is SGHTA and CDR2 is FQGNSA in the germline V gene. The CDR3 runs 15 residues. The CDR3 reads CASSLTGTGNTEAFF. The CDR3 DNA sequence: TGTGCCAGCAGCCTCACCGGGACAGGGAACACTGAAGCTTTCTTT. Combining the CDR3 with reference TRBV7-2 and TRBJ1-1 gives the whole variable domain GAGVSQSPSNKVTEKGKDVELRCDPISGHTALYWYRQSLGQGLEFLIYFQGNSAPDKSGLPSDRFSAERTGGSVSTLTIQRTQQEDSAVYLCASSLTGTGNTEAFFGQGTRLTVV.

The rearrangement links TRBV2 to TRBJ1-5, with unresolved D. The CDR3 covers 13 residues. The V gene's germline CDR1 is SNHLY and CDR2 FYNNEI. V dropped 7 bases and J dropped 5 bases, with 12 bases sitting between them. For the CDR3, the DNA is TGTGCCAGCACGGAGGGTAGGGATCAGCCCCAGCATTTT. It specifies CASTEGRDQPQHF.

The chain joins TRBV19 to TRBJ1-2; 12 positions agree with TRBD1. The CDR3 is made up of 14 amino acids. Germline trimming cut 6 bases from V and 9 bases from J; bases unmatched to any gene: 8. Per the germline V gene, CDR1 is LNHDA and CDR2 is SQIVND (reference sequence). The CDR3 bases are TGTGCCAGTAGCCCGGGACAGGGGGCGAGGAGCTACACCTTC. It is translated as CASSPGQGARSYTF.

This chain links TRBV9 with TRBJ1-1; 7 bases align to TRBD1. The J segment lost 11 bases and the V segment lost 0 bases, leaving 7 bases of the junction unmatched. The CDR3 loop spans 13 amino acids. Germline loops: CDR1 SGDLS, CDR2 YYNGEE. The CDR3 protein is CASSVGRDSRAFF. In nucleotides, the CDR3 is TGTGCCAGCAGCGTAGGGAGGGACAGCCGTGCTTTCTTT.

The chain joins TRBV21-1 to TRBJ1-1; the table's D call, TRBD1, has no DNA check behind it. TRBV21-1 is a pseudogene segment. The length of the CDR3 is 15 residues. CDR3 nucleotide sequence: TGTGCCAGCAGCAATCTGACAGGGATGAACACTGAAGCTTTCTTT. It encodes CASSNLTGMNTEAFF.

The rearrangement joins TRBV6-5 to TRBJ1-1; the match to TRBD1 covers 9 bases. J lost 1 base, V lost 6 bases, and 3 bases had no gene match. The germline CDR1 and CDR2 sequences are MNHEY and SVGAGI. The CDR3 extends over 14 amino acids. The CDR3 is CASRGGQGNTEAFF. The DNA for the CDR3 is TGTGCCAGCAGGGGGGGACAGGGGAACACTGAAGCTTTCTTT.

The rearrangement joins TRBV27 to TRBJ2-5; no clear D gene. There are 13 residues in the CDR3. CDR1 is MNHEY, CDR2 SMNVEV, per germline (reference sequence). Trimming removed 6 bases at V and 2 bases at J, with 10 bases between. The CDR3 DNA is TGTGCCAGCAGGCCAACAGTGCAAGAGACCCAGTACTTC. This translates into CASRPTVQETQYF.

This chain connects TRBV30 to TRBJ2-7; 9 bases are shared with TRBD1. Trimming at V came to 0 bases and at J to 3 bases, leaving 3 bases not matched to a gene. Germline V gene data show CDR1 as GTSNPN and CDR2 as SVGIG (reference sequence). The CDR3 is 14 residues long. The CDR3 region is CAWSVGTGIYEQYF. The CDR3 DNA reads TGTGCCTGGAGTGTAGGGACAGGGATCTACGAGCAGTACTTC.